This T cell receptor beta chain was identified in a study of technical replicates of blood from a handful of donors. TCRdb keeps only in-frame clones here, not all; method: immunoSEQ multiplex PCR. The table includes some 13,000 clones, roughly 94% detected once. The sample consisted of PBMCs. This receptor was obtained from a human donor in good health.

The CDR3, as DNA: TGTGCCAGCAGTCAACAGAGTACCAATCAGCCCCAGCATTTT. Its translation: CASSQQSTNQPQHF. J is TRBJ1-5 and V is TRBV2, with D unresolved. V lost 5 bases and J 3 bases, leaving 11 bases between the germline ends. The CDR3 runs 14 residues. CDR1 SNHLY and CDR2 FYNNEI come from the germline V gene.